These 2 T cell receptor beta chains were all obtained from the same sample, sequenced in a study of T cells after yellow fever vaccination. TCRdb itself ran the 5' RACE reads through MiXCR, one entry per CDR3 protein. This table has 510,000 or so distinct CDR3 sequences, under 25% appearing once. This material consisted of PBMCs, taken 15 days after the yellow fever booster vaccination. These receptors were collected from a man younger than 40 who received the YFV17D yellow fever vaccine.

The V call is TRBV6-5, the J call TRBJ2-3; D is unresolved. Germline values: CDR1 MNHEY, CDR2 SVGAGI. V lost 6 bases to trimming and J lost 6 bases, with 10 bases between them. This CDR3 contains 12 residues. CDR3 DNA: TGTGCCAGCAGCCGTCCCTCCGATACGCAGTATTTT. Protein: CASSRPSDTQYF.

V and J are TRBV5-1 and TRBJ1-6; 9 bases map to TRBD1. Germline CDR1 SGHRS, CDR2 YFSETQ. After removal of 0 bases from V and 7 bases from J, the junction contained 5 bases not matched to a gene. The CDR3 has 16 residues. The CDR3, as DNA: TGCGCCAGCAGCTTGGAGGGACAGGGCTGGAATTCACCCCTCCACTTT. The encoded protein is CASSLEGQGWNSPLHF.